This record looks at one T cell receptor beta chain sequence and its context. Its antigen is not identified. One end of the junction varies from germline; a read error may be responsible. This record belongs to a study of cytomegalovirus exposure and HLA in healthy donors. Findings and caveats of the study: Most TCR sequences showed up rarely, but some public TCRs showed up in many donors.

Germline V gives CDR1 SEHNR, CDR2 FQNEAQ (reference sequence). The CDR3 consists of 13 residues. In the PCR, 60 Vbeta and 13 Jbeta primers were used. The assay was immunoSEQ multiplex PCR, and TCRdb's table has in-frame clones only and misses some. The repertoire includes roughly 170,000 clones, around 75% of them detected once, and approximately 2.3% sits in the top ten. Source material: PBMCs. This sequence originates from a female donor in good health and CMV-seronegative. The chain joins TRBV7-9 to TRBJ1-2, with unresolved D. This CDR3 is CSSSLETLYGYTF. In DNA form, the CDR3 reads TGTTCCAGCAGCTTAGAGACACTCTATGGCTACACCTTC.